This TCR beta chain was found in a study of shared clonotypes between healthy human individuals. The naive CD8 subset, CD45RO-negative cells positively selected for CCR7, excluded terminally differentiated effector memory CD45RA+ cells. From germline, CDR1 is LGHNA and CDR2 YSLEER. The length of the CDR3 is 15 residues. Trimming removed 0 bases at V and 0 bases at J, with 8 bases between. The repertoire was sequenced with immunoSEQ multiplex PCR; TCRdb's copy has only in-frame clones and lacks some. The sample records almost 700,000 clones, roughly 94% being singletons. The clonotype originates from a man aged 30-40 years in good health. Material: naive CD8+ T cells sorted from blood. The chain recombines TRBV4-3 with TRBJ1-2; D gene ambiguous. CDR3 region: CASSQDVVTNYGYTF. As DNA, the CDR3 is TGCGCCAGCAGCCAAGATGTAGTAACTAACTATGGCTACACCTTC.